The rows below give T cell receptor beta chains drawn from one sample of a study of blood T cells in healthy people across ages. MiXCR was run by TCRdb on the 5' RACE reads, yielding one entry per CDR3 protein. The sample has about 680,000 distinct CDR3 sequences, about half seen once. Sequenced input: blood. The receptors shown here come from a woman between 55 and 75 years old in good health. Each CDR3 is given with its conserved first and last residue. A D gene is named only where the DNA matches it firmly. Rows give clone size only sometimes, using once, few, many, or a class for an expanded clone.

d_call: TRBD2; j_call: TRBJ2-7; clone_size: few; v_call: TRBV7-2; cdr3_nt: TGTGCCAGCAGCTTAGTGGCGGGGGGGTCCGAGCAGTACTTC; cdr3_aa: CASSLVAGGSEQYF
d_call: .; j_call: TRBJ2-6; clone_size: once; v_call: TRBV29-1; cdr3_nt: TGCGCCGTGAATACCCTGGCCAACGTCCTGACTTTC; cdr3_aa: CAVNTLANVLTF
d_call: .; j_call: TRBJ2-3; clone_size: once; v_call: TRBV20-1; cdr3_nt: TGCAGTGCCCCGCGGGCGGGGATTAGCACAGATACGCAGTATTTT; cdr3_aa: CSAPRAGISTDTQYF
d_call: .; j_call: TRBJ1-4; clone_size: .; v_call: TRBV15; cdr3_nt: TGTGCCACCAGCAGAGCCCCGGGACGCCTAAATGAAAAACTGTTTTTT; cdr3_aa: CATSRAPGRLNEKLFF
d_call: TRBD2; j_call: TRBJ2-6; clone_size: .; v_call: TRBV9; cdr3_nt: TGTGCCAGCAGCGTACGACTAGCGGGGCCCGCTGGGGCCAACGTCCTGACTTTC; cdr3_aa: CASSVRLAGPAGANVLTF
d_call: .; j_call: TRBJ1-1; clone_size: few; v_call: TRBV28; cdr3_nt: TGTGCCAGCAGCACACCTTACACTGAAGCTTTCTTT; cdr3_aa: CASSTPYTEAFF
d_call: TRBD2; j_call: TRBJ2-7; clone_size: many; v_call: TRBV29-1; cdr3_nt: TGCAGCGCCTTGATAAGCGGGGACTACGAGCAGTACTTC; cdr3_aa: CSALISGDYEQYF
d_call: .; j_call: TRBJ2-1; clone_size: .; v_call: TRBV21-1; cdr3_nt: TGTGCCAGCAGCAAAAACTTACGGCTAGCGGGAGTCGGGGGTTACAATGAGCAGTTCTTC; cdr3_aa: CASSKNLRLAGVGGYNEQFF
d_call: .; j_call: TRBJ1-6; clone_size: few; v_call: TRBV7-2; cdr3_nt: TGTGCCAGCAGCTTAAACAGACTCCCTAATTCACCCCTCCACTTT; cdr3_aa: CASSLNRLPNSPLHF
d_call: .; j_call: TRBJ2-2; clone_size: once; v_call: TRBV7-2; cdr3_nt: TGTGCCAGCAGCCGTTCGAGCGGGGAGCTGTTTTTT; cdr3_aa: CASSRSSGELFF
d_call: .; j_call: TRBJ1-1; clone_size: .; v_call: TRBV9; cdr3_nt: TGTGCCAGCAGCGTAGGGAGGGGGAACACTGAAGCTTTCTTT; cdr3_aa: CASSVGRGNTEAFF
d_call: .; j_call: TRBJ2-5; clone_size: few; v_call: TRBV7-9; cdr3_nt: TGTGCCAGCAGCTCTGGCAGCGAGAGGGATCAAGAGACCCAGTACTTC; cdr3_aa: CASSSGSERDQETQYF
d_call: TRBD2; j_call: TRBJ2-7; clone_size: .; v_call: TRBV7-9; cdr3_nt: TGTGCCAGCAGCTCACCGACTAGCGGGATGGCCTACGAGCAGTACTTC; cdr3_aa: CASSSPTSGMAYEQYF
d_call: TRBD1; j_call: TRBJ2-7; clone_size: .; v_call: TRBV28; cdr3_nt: TGTGCCAGCAGTTCAATTCCGGGACAGGGGTCCCACGAGCAGTACTTC; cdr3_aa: CASSSIPGQGSHEQYF
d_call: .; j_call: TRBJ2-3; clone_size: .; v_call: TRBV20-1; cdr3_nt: TGCAGTGCTAGATCCGCGACAGGAGCAACAGATACGCAGTATTTT; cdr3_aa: CSARSATGATDTQYF
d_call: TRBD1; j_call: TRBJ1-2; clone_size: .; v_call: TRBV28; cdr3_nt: TGTGCCAGCAGCTTGACAGGGTGTGGCTACACCTTC; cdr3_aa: CASSLTGCGYTF
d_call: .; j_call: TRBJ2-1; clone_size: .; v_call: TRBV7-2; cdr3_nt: TGTGCCAGCAGCTCCACGAGGGGAAACACTGAGCAGTTCTTC; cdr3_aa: CASSSTRGNTEQFF
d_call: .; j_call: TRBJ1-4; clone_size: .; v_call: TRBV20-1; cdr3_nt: TGCAGTGCTAGGACCAGCAATGAAAAACTGTTTTTT; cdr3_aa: CSARTSNEKLFF
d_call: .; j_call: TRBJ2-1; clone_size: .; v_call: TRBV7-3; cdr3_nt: TGTGCCAGCAGCTTAAGTAGTAACACATACAATGAGCAGTTCTTC; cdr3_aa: CASSLSSNTYNEQFF
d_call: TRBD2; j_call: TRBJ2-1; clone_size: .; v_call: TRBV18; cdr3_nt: TGTGCCAGCTCACCGGGACTAGCGGGGCTTAGTGAGCAGTTCTTC; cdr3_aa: CASSPGLAGLSEQFF
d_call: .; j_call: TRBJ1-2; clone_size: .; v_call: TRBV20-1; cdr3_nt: TGCAGTGCTTGGGGGGCGGGCTATGGCTACACCTTC; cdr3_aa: CSAWGAGYGYTF
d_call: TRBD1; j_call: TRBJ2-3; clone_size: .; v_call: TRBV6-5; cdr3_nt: TGTGCCAGCAGTTACGACAGGGACACAGATACGCAGTATTTT; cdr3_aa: CASSYDRDTDTQYF
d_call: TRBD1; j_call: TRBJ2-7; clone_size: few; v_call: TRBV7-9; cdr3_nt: TGTGCCAGCAGCTTACAGCGGACAGGGACGGGCGAGCAGTACTTC; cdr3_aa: CASSLQRTGTGEQYF
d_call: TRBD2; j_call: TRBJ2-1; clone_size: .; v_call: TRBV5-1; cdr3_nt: TGCGCCAGCAGCCTAGGGACTAGTCGGGATCTTTTGGTCTACGGTGAGCAGTTCTTC; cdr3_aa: CASSLGTSRDLLVYGEQFF
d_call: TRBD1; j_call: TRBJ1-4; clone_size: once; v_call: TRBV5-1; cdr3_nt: TGCGCCAGCAGCGTGGGACAGGCCCCTGAAAAACTGTTTTTT; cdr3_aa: CASSVGQAPEKLFF
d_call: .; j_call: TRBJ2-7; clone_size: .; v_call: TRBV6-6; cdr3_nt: TGTGCCAGCACTCCCGCAGGGGGGAGGGAGCAGTACTTC; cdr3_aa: CASTPAGGREQYF
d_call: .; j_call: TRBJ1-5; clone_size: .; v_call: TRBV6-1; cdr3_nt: TGTGCCAGCAACCGGGCTTATAGCAATCAGCCCCAGCATTTT; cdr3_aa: CASNRAYSNQPQHF
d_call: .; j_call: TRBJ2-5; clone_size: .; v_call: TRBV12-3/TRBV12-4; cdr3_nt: TGTGCCAGCAGTTTCGGTAGGGTGGCCGGTGAGCAGTACTTC; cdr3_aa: CASSFGRVAGEQYF
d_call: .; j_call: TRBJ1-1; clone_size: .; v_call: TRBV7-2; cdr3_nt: TGTGCCAGCAGCTTAGTCCCCGGCGGACCATGGAACACTGAAGCTTTCTTT; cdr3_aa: CASSLVPGGPWNTEAFF
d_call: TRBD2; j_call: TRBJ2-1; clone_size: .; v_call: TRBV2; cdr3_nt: TGTGCCAGCAGGGAGACTAGCGGGTACTACAATGAGCAGTTCTTC; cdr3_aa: CASRETSGYYNEQFF
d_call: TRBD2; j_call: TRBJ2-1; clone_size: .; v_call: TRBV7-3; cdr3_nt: TGTGCCAGCAGCTTAATGGGGCTAGCGGGAGGTGAGCAGTTCTTC; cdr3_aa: CASSLMGLAGGEQFF
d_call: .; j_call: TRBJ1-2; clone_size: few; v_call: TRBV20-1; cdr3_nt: TGCAGTGCTAGAGAGACTGGCGGCGTCGACTATGGCTACACCTTC; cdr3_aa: CSARETGGVDYGYTF
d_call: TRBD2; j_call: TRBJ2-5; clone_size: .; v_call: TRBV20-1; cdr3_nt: TGCAGTGCTATTGGACTAGCGGGAGTGGTGGAGACCCAGTACTTC; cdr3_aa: CSAIGLAGVVETQYF
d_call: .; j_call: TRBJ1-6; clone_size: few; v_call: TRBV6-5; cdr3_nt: TGTGCCAGCAGTTACTGGGGGAGTTCACCCCTCCACTTT; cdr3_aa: CASSYWGSSPLHF
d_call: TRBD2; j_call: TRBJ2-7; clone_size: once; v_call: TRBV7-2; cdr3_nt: TGTGCCAGCAGCTTGGGCGGGAGGGCCTACGGGCAGTACTTC; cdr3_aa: CASSLGGRAYGQYF
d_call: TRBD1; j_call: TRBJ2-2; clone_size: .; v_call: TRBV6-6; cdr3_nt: TGTGCCAGCACCGACAGGGGGGGATACACCGGGGAGCTGTTTTTT; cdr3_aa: CASTDRGGYTGELFF
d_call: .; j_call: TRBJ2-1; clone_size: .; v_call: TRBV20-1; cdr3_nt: TGCAGTGCTAGAGTTGGCCAGGCATCCTACTACAATGAGCAGTTCTTC; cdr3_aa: CSARVGQASYYNEQFF
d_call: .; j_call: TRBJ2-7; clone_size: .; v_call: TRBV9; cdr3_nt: TGTGCCAGCAGCGTAGGGGATAGCTCCTACGAGCAGTACTTC; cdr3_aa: CASSVGDSSYEQYF
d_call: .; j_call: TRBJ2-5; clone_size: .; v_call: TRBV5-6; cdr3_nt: TGTGCCAGCAGCCGCCGAGACAGCGGGTACCAAGAGACCCAGTACTTC; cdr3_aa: CASSRRDSGYQETQYF
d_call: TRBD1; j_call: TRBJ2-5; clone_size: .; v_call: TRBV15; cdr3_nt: TGTGCCACCAGCAGAGATCGACAGGGACCCCAAGAGACCCAGTACTTC; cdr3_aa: CATSRDRQGPQETQYF
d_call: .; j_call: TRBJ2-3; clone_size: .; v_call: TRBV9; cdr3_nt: TGTGCCAGCAGCGTGGAGGGGGGGAGACCTTCGGGCACAGATACGCAGTATTTT; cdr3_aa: CASSVEGGRPSGTDTQYF
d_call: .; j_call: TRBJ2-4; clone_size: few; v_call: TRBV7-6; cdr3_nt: TGTGCCAGCAGCTTAGATGAGGGACTCATTCAGTACTTC; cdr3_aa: CASSLDEGLIQYF
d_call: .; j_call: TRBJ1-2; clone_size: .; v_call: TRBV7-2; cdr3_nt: TGTGCCAGCAGCAAGACAGGTATTATAGTGGACGGCTACACCTTC; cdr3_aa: CASSKTGIIVDGYTF
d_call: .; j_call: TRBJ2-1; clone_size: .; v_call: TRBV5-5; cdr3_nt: TGTGCCAGCAGCTTGGCCAGGGCGCCCCGTTCCTACAATGAGCAGTTCTTC; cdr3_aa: CASSLARAPRSYNEQFF
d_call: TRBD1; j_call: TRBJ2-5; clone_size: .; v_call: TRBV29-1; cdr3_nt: TGCAGCGTTGTTAGGGGACAGGGAGAGACCCAGTACTTC; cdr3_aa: CSVVRGQGETQYF
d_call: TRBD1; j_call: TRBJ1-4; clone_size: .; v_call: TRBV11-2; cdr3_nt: TGTGCCAGCAGTCAACCGGGACAGTATAATGAAAAACTGTTTTTT; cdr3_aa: CASSQPGQYNEKLFF
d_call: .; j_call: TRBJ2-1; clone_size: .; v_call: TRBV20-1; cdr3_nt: TGCAGTGCAAGACTAGTTTGGGAGCAGTTCTTC; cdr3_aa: CSARLVWEQFF
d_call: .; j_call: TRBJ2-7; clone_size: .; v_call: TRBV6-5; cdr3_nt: TGTGCCAGCAGTTCCTCCCCCCCGGGGGTCGAGCAGTACTTC; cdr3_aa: CASSSSPPGVEQYF